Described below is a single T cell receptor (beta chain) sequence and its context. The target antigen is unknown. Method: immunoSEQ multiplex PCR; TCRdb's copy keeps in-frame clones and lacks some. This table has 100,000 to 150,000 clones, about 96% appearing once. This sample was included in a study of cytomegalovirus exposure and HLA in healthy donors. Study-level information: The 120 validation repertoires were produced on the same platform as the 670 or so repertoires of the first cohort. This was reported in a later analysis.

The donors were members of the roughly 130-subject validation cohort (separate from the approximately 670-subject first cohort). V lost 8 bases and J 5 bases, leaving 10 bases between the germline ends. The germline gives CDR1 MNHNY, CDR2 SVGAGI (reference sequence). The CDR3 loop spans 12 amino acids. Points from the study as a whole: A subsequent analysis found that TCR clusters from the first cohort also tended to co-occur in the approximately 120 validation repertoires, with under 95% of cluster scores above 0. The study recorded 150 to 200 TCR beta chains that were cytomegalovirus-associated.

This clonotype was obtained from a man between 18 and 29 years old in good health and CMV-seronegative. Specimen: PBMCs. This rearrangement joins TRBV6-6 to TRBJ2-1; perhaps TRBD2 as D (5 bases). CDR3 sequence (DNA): TGTGCCAGCGGGCTAGCACACAATGAGCAGTTCTTC. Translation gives CASGLAHNEQFF.